The present T cell receptor beta chain was sequenced within a study of beta chain features in type 1 diabetes. This clone appeared a few times. This CDR3 spans 16 amino acids. Trimming pared 6 bases from V and 0 bases from J, leaving 15 bases between. Germline lookup yields CDR1 LNHDA and CDR2 SQIVND (reference sequence). TCRB transcripts that were expressed got sequenced, as all of the isolated RNA had been reverse transcribed. TCRdb keeps only in-frame clones here, not all; method: immunoSEQ multiplex PCR. The table records fewer than 650,000 clones, 15% to 19% of them present only once. The specimen sequenced was naive CD4+ T cells from blood. The rearrangement uses TRBV19 and TRBJ2-4, with D perhaps assigned TRBD1 or TRBD2 (6 bases each). This sequence originates from a man in his late teens or twenties in good health. CDR3 sequence reads: CASSPRGAIAKNIQYF. CDR3 bases: TGTGCCAGTAGCCCTAGGGGGGCTATAGCCAAAAACATTCAGTACTTC.